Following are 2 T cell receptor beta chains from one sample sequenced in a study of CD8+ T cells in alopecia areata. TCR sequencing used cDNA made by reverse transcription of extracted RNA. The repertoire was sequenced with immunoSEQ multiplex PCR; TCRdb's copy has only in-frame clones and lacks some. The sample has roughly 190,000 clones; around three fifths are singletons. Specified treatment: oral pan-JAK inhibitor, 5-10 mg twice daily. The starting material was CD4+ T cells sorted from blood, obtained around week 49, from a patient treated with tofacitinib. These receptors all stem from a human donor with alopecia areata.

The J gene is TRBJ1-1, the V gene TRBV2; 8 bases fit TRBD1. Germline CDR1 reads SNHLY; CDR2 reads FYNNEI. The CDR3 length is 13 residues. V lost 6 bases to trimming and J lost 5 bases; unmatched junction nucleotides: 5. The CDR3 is CASSGTGRTEAFF. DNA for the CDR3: TGTGCCAGCAGCGGGACAGGAAGGACTGAAGCTTTCTTT.

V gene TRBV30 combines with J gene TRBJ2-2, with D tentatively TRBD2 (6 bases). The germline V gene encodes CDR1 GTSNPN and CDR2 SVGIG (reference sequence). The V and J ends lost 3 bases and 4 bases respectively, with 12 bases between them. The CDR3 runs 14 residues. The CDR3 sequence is CAWRVTGGTGELFF. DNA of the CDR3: TGTGCCTGGAGGGTAACCGGGGGCACCGGGGAGCTGTTTTTT.